This T cell receptor (beta chain) stems from a study of post-analysis software for immune sequencing data. Study-level points and caveats: Batch-matched samples strongly co-clustered by F measure. When compared against controls, multiple sclerosis patients showed significantly lower normalized Chao1 diversity. TRBV5-6, TRBV5-1 and TRBV20-1 belonged to a set of roughly 5 TRBV segments that were more frequent in patients than controls.

Unique molecular identifiers had been added to the TCR beta cDNA libraries. Via MiXCR, TCRdb re-called the PCR reads, giving one row per CDR3 protein. The data hold more than 450,000 distinct CDR3 sequences, with roughly 46% observed a single time. The sample holds a few counts of this clonotype. Its antigen is undetermined. The germline CDR1 and CDR2 sequences are MGHRA and YSYEKL. CDR3 length: 17 amino acids. Between the trimmed V and J ends, which lost 0 bases and 0 bases, there was a span of 12 bases. The specimen was blood. The receptor's source is a girl between 10 and 17 years old with multiple sclerosis. V and J are TRBV4-1 and TRBJ2-1, with D uncertain. In nucleotides, the CDR3 is TGCGCCAGCAGCCAAGATCGTGGTAGCAGCTCCTACAATGAGCAGTTCTTC. This gives the protein CASSQDRGSSSYNEQFF.